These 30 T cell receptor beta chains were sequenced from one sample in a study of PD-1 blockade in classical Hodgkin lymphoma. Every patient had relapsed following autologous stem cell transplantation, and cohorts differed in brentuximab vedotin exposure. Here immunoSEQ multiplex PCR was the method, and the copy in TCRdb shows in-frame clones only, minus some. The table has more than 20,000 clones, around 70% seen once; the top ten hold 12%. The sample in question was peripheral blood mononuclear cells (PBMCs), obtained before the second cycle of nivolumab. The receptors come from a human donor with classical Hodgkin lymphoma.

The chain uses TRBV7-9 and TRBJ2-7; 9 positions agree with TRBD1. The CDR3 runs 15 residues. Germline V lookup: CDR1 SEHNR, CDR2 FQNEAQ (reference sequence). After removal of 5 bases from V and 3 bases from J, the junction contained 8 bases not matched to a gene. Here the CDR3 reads CASSATGGGVYEQYF. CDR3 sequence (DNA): TGTGCCAGCAGCGCAACAGGGGGCGGCGTCTACGAGCAGTACTTC. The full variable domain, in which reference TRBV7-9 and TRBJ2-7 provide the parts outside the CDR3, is DTGVSQNPRHKITKRGQNVTFRCDPISEHNRLYWYRQTLGQGPEFLTYFQNEAQLEKSRLLSDRFSAERPKGSFSTLEIQRTEQGDSAMYLCASSATGGGVYEQYFGPGTRLTVT.

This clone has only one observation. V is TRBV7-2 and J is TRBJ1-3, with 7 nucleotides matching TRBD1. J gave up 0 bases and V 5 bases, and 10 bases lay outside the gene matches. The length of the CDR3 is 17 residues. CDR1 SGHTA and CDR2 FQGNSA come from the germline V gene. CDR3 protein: CASSGYRGSSSGNTIYF. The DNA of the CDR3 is TGTGCCAGCAGCGGGTACAGGGGTTCCAGCTCTGGAAACACCATATATTTT.

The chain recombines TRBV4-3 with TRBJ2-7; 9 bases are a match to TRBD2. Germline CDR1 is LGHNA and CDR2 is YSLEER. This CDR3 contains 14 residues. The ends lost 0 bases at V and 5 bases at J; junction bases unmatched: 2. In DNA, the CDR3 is TGCGCCAGCAGCCAAGAAGTAGCGGGAGACGAGCAGTACTTC. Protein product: CASSQEVAGDEQYF.

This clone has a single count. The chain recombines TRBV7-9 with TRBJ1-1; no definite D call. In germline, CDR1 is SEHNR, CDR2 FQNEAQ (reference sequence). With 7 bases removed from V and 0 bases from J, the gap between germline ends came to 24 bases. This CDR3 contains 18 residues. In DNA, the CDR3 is TGTGCCAGCACCCGAGGGTCCCCACAGTCCTCCTTGAACACTGAAGCTTTCTTT. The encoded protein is CASTRGSPQSSLNTEAFF.

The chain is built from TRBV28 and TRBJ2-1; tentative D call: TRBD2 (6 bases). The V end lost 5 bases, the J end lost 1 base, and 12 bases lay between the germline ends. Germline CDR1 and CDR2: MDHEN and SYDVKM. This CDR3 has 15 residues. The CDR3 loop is CASSTAGPSYNEQFF. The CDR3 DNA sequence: TGTGCCAGCAGTACGGCGGGGCCTTCCTACAATGAGCAGTTCTTC.

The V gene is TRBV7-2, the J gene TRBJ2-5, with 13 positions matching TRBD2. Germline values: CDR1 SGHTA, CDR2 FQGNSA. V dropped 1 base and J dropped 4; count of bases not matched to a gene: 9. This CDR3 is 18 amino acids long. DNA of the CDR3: TGTGCCAGCAGCTTAGGACGGACTAGCGGGGGACGGGGAGAGACCCAGTACTTC. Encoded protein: CASSLGRTSGGRGETQYF.

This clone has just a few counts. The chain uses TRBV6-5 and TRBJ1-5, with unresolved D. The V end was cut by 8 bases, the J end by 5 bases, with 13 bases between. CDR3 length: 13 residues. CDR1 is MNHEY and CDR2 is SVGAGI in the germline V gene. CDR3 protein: CASDWGTYQPQHF. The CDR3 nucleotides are TGTGCCAGCGACTGGGGAACTTATCAGCCCCAGCATTTT.

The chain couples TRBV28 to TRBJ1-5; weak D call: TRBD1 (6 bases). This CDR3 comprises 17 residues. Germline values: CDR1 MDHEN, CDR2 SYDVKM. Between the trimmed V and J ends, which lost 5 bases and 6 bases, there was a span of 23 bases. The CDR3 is CASSPLKGGGFGQPQHF. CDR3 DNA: TGTGCCAGCAGTCCTTTAAAAGGGGGAGGTTTTGGTCAGCCCCAGCATTTT.

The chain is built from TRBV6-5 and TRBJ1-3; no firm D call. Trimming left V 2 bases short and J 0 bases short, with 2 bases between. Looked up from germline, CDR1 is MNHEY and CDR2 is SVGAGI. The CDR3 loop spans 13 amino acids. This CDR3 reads CASSYTSGNTIYF. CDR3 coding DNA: TGTGCCAGCAGTTACACCTCTGGAAACACCATATATTTT.

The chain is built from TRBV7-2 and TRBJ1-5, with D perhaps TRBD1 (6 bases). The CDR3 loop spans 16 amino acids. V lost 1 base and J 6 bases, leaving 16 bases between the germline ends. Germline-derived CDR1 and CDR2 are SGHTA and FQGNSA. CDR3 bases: TGTGCCAGCAGCTTAGAGTCAGGGGTTCTGAGTCAGCCCCAGCATTTT. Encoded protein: CASSLESGVLSQPQHF.

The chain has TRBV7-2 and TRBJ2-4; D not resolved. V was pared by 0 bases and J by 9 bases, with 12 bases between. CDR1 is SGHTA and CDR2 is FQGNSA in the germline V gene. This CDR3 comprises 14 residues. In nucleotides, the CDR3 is TGTGCCAGCAGCTTAGCTCAAGGTAGCAGCATTCAGTACTTC. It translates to CASSLAQGSSIQYF.

CDR3 DNA: TGTGCCAGCAGCTTAAGGACTCTAGCGGGAGTTGAAGATACGCAGTATTTT. Protein product: CASSLRTLAGVEDTQYF. This chain uses TRBV11-2 with TRBJ2-3, with 10 nucleotides matching TRBD2. V lost 2 bases to trimming and J lost 5 bases; unmatched junction nucleotides: 10. CDR3 length: 17 amino acids. CDR1 SGHAT and CDR2 FQNNGV come from the germline V gene.

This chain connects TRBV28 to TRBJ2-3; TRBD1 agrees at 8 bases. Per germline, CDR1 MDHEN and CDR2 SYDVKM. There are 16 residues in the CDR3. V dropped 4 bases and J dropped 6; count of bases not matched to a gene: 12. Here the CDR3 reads CASSSTGQGRRDTQYF. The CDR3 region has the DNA TGTGCCAGCAGTTCGACCGGACAGGGTCGGAGGGATACGCAGTATTTT.

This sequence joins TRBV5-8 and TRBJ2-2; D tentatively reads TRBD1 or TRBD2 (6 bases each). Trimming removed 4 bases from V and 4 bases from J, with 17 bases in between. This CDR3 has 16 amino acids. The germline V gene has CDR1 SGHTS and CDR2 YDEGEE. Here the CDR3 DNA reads TGTGCCAGCAGCCGATTACAGGGAGGCGGCACCGGGGAGCTGTTTTTT. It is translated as CASSRLQGGGTGELFF.

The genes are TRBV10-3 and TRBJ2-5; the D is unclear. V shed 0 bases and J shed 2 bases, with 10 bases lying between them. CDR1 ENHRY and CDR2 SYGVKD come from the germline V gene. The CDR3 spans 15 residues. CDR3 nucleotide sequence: TGTGCCATCAGTGAGTCGGTGGCAGCACAAGAGACCCAGTACTTC. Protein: CAISESVAAQETQYF.

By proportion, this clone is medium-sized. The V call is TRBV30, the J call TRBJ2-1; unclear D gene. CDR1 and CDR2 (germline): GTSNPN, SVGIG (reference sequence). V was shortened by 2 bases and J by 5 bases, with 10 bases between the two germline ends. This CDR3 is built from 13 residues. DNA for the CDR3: TGTGCCTGGAGTCTCGGACGGGACAATGAGCAGTTCTTC. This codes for CAWSLGRDNEQFF.

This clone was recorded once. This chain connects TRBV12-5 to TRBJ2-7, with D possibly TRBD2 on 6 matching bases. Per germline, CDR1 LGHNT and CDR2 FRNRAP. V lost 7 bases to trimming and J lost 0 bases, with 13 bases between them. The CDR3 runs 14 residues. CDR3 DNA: TGTGCTAGTGCCCCGGGACTGAGCTCCTACGAGCAGTACTTC. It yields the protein CASAPGLSSYEQYF.

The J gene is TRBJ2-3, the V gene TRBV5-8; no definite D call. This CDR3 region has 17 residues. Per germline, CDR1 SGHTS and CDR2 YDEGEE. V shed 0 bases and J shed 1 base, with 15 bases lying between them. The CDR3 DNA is TGTGCCAGCAGCTTGGCCGGTGGCAAAAAGGGCACAGATACGCAGTATTTT. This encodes CASSLAGGKKGTDTQYF.

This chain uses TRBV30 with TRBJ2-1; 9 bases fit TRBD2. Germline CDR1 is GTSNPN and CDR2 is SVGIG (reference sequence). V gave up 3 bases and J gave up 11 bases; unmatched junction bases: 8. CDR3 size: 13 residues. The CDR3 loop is CAWSATSGRKQFF. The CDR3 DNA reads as TGTGCCTGGAGCGCGACTAGCGGAAGGAAGCAGTTCTTC.

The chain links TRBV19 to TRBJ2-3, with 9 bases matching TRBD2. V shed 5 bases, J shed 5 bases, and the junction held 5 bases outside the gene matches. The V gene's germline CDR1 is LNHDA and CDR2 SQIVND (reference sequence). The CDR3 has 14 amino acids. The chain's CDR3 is CASSLAGVIDTQYF. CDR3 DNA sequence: TGTGCCAGTAGTTTAGCGGGAGTTATAGATACGCAGTATTTT.

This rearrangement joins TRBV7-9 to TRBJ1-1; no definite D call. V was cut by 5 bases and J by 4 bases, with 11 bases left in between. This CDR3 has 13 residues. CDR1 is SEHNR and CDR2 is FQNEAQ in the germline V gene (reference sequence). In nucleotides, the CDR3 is TGTGCCAGCAGCCGCGGGGATGCCACTGAAGCTTTCTTT. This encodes CASSRGDATEAFF.

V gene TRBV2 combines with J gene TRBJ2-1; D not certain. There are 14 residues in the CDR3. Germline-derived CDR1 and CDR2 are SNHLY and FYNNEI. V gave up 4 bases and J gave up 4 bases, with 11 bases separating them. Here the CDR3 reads CASSGRVSYNEQFF. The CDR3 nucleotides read TGTGCCAGCAGTGGCCGGGTCTCGTACAATGAGCAGTTCTTC.

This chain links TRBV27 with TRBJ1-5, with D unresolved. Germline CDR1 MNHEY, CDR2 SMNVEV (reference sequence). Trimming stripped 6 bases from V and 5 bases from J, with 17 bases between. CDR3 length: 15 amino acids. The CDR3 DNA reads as TGTGCCAGCAGGCGGCCAACGGGGAACGATCAGCCCCAGCATTTT. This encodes CASRRPTGNDQPQHF.

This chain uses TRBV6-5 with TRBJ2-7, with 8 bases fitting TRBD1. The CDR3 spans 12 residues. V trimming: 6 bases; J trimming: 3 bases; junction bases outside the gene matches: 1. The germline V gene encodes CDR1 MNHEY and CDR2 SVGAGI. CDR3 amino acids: CASRTGVYEQYF. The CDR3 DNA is TGTGCCAGCAGGACAGGGGTCTACGAGCAGTACTTC.

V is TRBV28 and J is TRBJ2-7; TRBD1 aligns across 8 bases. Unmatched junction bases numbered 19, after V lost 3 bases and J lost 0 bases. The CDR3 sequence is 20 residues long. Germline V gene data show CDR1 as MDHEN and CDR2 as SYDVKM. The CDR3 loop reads CASSFLLGTGTPKSSYEQYF. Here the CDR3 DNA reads TGTGCCAGCAGTTTTCTATTGGGGACAGGTACCCCCAAAAGCTCCTACGAGCAGTACTTC.

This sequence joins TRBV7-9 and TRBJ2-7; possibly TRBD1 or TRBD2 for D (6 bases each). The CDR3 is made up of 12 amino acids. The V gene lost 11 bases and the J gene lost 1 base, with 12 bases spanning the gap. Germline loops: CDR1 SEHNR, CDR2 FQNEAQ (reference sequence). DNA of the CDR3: TGTGCCGTCTCGGGGGCATCCTACGAGCAGTACTTC. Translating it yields CAVSGASYEQYF.

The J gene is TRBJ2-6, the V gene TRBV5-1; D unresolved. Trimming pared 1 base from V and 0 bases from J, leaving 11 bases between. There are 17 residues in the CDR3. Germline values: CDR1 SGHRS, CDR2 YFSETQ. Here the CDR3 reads CASSLMGGNSGANVLTF. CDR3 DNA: TGCGCCAGCAGCTTGATGGGTGGGAACTCTGGGGCCAACGTCCTGACTTTC.

The CDR3 region has the DNA TGCGCAGTCTCCTGGAGGGAGACCCAGTACTTC. Translation: CAVSWRETQYF. The chain is built from TRBV20-1 and TRBJ2-5, with D possibly matching TRBD2 (5 bases). Germline V lookup: CDR1 DFQATT, CDR2 SNEGSKA (reference sequence). The CDR3 is 11 amino acids.

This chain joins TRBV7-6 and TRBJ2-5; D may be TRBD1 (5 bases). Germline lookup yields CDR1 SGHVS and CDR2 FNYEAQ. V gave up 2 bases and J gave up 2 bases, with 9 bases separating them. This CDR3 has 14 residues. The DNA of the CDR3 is TGTGCCAGCAGCTTATTCCAGGGTCAAGAGACCCAGTACTTC. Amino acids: CASSLFQGQETQYF.

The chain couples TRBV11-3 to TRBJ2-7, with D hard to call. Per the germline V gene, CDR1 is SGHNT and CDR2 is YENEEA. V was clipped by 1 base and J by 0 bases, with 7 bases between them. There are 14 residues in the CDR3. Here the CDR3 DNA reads TGTGCCAGCAGCTTAGGCCCGGCCTCCTACGAGCAGTACTTC. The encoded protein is CASSLGPASYEQYF.